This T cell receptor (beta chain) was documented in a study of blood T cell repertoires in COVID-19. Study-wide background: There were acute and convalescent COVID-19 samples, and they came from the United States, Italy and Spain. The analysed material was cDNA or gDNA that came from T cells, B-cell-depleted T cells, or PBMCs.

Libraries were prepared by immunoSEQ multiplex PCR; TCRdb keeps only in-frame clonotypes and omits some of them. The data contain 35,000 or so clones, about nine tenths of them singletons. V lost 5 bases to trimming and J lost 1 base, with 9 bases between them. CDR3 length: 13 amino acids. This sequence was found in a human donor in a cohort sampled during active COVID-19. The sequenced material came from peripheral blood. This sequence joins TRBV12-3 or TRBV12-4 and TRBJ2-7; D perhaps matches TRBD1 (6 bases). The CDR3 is CASSVTGSYEQYF. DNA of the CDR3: TGTGCCAGCAGTGTGACAGGATCCTACGAGCAGTACTTC.